This entry lists 4 T cell receptor beta chains sequenced from one sample in a study of T-cell memory formation after mild COVID-19. A single record per CDR3 protein comes from TCRdb applying MiXCR to the 5' RACE reads. This table has approximately 260,000 distinct CDR3 sequences, about a sixth appearing once. Sequencing was done on a sample of PBMCs or a T cell subset sorted from them (not recorded which). The origin of the receptors is a young man who had mild COVID-19 (a few samples of this study predate the infection). Cell type and time point are not known.

The chain carries TRBV12-3 or TRBV12-4 and TRBJ1-2, with 7 positions matching TRBD1. CDR3 length: 13 residues. Trimming at V came to 5 bases and at J to 3 bases, leaving 3 bases not matched to a gene. The CDR3 region is CASSGQEYYGYTF. CDR3 sequence (DNA): TGTGCCAGCAGTGGACAGGAATACTATGGCTACACCTTC.

The chain joins TRBV7-2 to TRBJ1-6, with D perhaps matching TRBD1 (5 bases). Trimming removed 8 bases from V and 1 base from J, with 9 bases in between. Germline V gives CDR1 SGHTA, CDR2 FQGNSA. There are 14 residues in the CDR3. This CDR3 is CASARDSYNSPLHF. Here the CDR3 DNA reads TGTGCCAGCGCCAGGGATTCCTATAATTCACCCCTCCACTTT.

V and J are TRBV27 and TRBJ1-5; TRBD1 matches 9 bases. V lost 5 bases and J lost 5; bases outside the gene matches: 4. Per the germline V gene, CDR1 is MNHEY and CDR2 is SMNVEV (reference sequence). The CDR3 totals 14 residues. CDR3 protein: CASSRDRDDQPQHF. CDR3 sequence (DNA): TGTGCCAGCAGTCGGGACAGGGATGATCAGCCCCAGCATTTT.

Only a few counts were recorded for this clonotype. This chain joins TRBV7-2 and TRBJ1-1; D is ambiguous. Germline loops: CDR1 SGHTA, CDR2 FQGNSA. CDR3 length equals 14 residues. V shed 3 bases and J shed 1 base, with 9 bases lying between them. The CDR3 sequence: CASSFGSPNTEAFF. The CDR3 coding sequence is TGTGCCAGCAGCTTTGGATCCCCGAACACTGAAGCTTTCTTT.